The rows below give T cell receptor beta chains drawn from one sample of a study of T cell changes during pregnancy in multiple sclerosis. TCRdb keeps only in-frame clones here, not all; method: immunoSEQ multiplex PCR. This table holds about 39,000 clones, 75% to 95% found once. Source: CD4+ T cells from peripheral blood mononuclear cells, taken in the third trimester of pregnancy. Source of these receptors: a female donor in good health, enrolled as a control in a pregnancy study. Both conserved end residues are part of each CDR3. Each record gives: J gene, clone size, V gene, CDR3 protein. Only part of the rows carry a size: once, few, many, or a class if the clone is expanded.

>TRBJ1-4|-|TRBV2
CASMYPGSDEKLFF
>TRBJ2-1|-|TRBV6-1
CASREQGHPNNEQFF
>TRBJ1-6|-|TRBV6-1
CASSEVEGYSPLHF
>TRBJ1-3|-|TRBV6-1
CASRTRPLGDTIYF
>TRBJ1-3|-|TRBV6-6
CASRTREVYTIYF
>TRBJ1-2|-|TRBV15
CATSRAGVGYTF
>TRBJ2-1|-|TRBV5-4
CASSLTGLTYNEQFF
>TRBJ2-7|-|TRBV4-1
CASSQILGNAGQGFYEQYF
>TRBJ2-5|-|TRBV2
CASSYRELSETQYF
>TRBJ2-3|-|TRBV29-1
CSVETGDTQYF
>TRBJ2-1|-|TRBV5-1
CASSTLAGRNEQFF
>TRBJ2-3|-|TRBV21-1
CASSKGTGGTDTQYF
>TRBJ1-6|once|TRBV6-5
CASSYMGAKNNSPLHF
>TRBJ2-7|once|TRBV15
CATSRSSYEQYF
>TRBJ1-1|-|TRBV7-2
CASSLVGLAEAFF
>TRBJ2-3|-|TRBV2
CASSQASTDTQYF
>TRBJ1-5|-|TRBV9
CASSVYDRANQPQHF
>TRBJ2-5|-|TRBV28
CASSRRLAGGYQETQYF
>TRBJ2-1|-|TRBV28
CASSLGGRANEQFF
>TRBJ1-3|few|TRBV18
CASSTTKVDYGNTIYF
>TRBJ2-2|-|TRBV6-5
CASSRLAVTGELFF
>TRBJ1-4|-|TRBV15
CATSSRTGGDEKLFF
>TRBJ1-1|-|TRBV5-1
CATQGQTNTEAFF
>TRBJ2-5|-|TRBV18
CASSPRQEETQYF
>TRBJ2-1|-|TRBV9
CASSVDGGRANEQFF
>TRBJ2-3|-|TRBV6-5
CATLAPSTDTQYF
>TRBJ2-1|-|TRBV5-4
CASSLGGWRGGQNEQFF
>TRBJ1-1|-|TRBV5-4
CASSLNTEAFF
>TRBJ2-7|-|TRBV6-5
CASRDRDYEQYF
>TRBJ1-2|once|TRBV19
CASSIRGPLNYGYTF
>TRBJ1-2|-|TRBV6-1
CASSDYRVLGYTF
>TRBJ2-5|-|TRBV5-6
CASSLLTRDQETQYF
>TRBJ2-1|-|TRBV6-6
CASSWTDNNEQFF
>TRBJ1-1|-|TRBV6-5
CASSSVSGGAFF
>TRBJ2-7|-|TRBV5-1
CASSLSGSGATYEQYF
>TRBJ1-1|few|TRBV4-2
CASSQGALNTEAFF
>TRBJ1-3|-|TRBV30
CAWSRGQGARNTIYF
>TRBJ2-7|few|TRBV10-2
CASSELAGGGYEQYF
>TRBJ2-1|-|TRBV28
CASIPRGQGGREQFF
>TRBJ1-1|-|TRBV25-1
CASSGGDRLRGTEAFF
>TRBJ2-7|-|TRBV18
CASSQFDSQATYEQYF
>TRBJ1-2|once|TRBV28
CASSPSSPGGYGYTF
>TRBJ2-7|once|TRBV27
CASSLGLAGDEQYF
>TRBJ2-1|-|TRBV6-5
CASSSAYLYNEQFF
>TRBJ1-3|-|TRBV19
CASSSRAGFSYSGNTIYF
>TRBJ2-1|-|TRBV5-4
CASSSPSGRATNFYNEQFF
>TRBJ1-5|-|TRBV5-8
CASSLADRRGQPQHF
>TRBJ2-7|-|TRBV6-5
CASSQGGAPHF
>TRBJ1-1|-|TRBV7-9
CASSLKGALTEAFF
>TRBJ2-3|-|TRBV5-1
CASSLRGTDTDTQYF
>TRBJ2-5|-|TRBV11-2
CASSQPTGPSATQYF
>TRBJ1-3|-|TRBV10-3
CALRDSSSGNTIYF
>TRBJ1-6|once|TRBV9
CASSAQGGTNSPLHF
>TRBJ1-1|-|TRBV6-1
CASRTGWLEAFF
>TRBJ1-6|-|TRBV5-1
CASSSKYRDSYNSPLHF
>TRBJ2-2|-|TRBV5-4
CASSFPMLAANTGELFF
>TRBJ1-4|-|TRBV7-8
CASSLDRALWARLFF
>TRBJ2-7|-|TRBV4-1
CASSRVGGGYEQYF
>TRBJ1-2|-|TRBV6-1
CASSDGWDRDGYTF
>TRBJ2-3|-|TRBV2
CASSQFPYPRGSTDTQYF